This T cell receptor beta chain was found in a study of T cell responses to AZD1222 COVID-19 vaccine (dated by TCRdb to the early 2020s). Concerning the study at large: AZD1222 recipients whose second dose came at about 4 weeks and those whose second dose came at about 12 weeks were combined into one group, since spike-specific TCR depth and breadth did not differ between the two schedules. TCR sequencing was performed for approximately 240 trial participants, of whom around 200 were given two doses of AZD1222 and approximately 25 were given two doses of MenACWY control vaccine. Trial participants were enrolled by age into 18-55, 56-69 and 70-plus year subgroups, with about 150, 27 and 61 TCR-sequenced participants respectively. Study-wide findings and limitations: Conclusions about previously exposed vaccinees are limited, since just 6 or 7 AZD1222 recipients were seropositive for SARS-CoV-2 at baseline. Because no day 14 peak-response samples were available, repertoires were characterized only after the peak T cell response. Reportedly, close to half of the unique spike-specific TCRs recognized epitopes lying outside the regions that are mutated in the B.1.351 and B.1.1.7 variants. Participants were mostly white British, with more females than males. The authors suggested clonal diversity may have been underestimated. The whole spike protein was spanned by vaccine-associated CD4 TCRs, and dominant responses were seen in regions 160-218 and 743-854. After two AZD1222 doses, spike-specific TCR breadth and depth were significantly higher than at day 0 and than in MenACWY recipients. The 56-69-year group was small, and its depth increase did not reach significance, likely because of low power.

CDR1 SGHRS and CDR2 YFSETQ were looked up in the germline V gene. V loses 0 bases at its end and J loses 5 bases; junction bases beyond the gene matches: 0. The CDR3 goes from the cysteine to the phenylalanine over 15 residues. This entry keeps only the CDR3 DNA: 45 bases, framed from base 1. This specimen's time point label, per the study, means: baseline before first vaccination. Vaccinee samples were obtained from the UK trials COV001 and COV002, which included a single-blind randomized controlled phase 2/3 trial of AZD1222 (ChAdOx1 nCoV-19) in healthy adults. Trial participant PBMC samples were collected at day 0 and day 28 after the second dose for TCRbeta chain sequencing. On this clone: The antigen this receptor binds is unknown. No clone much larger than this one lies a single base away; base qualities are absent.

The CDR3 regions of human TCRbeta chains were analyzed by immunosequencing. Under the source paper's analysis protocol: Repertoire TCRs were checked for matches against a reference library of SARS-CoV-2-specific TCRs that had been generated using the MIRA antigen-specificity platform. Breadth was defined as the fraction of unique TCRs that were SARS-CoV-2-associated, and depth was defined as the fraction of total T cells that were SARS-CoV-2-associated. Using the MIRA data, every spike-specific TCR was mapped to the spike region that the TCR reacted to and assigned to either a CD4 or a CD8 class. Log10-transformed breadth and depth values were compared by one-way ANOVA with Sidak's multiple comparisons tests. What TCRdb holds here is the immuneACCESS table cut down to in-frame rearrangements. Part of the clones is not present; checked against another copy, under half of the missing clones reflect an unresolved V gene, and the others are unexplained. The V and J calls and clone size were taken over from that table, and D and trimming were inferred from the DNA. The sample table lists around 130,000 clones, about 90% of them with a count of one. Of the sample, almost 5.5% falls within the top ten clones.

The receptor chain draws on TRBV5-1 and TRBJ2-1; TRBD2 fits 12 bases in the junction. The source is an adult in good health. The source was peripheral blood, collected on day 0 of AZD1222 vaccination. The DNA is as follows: TGCGCCAGCAGCTTGGGACTAGCGGGAGACAATGAGCAGTTCTTC. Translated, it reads CASSLGLAGDNEQFF.